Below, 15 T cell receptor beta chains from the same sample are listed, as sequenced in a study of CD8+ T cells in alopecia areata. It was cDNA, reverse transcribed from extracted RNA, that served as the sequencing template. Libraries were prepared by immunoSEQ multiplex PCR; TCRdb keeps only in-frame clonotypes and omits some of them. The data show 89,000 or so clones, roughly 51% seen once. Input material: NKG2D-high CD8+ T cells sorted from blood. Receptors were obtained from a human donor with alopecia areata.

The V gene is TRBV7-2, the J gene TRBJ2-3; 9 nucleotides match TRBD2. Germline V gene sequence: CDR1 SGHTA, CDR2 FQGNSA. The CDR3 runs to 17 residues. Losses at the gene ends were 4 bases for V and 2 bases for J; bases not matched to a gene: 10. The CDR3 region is CASSSLSGSTSTDTQYF. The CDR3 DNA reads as TGTGCCAGCAGCTCTCTTAGCGGGAGTACCTCCACAGATACGCAGTATTTT.

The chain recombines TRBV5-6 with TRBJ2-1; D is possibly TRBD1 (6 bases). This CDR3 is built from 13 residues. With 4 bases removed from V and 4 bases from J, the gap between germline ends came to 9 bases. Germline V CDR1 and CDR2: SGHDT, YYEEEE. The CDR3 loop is CASSTGQYNEQFF. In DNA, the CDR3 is TGTGCCAGCAGCACCGGACAGTACAATGAGCAGTTCTTC.

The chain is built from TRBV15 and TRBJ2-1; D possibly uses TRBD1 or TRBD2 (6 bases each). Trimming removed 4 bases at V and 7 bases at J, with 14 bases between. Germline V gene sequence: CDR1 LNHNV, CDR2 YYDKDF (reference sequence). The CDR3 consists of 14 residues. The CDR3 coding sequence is TGTGCCACCAGCATTGGGGGGCTCGGGAATGAGCAGTTCTTC. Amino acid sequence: CATSIGGLGNEQFF.

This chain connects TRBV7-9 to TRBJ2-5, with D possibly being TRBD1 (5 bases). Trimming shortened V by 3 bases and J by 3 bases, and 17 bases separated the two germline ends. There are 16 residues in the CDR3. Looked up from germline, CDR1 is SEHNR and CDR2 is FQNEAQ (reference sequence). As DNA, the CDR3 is TGTGCCAGCAGCTTCCCGGCGGCGACAGCAAAAGAGACCCAGTACTTC. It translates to CASSFPAATAKETQYF.

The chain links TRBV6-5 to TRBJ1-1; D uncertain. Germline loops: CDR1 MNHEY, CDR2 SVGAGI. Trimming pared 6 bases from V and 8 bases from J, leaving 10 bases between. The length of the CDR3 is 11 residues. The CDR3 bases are TGTGCCAGCAGAGGATCAAGGGAAGCTTTCTTT. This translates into CASRGSREAFF.

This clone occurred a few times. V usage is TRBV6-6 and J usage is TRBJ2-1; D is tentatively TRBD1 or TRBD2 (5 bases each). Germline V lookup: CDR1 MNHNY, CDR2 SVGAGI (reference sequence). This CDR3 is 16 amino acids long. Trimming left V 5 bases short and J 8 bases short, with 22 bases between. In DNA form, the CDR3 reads TGTGCCAGCAGTGGACTTCGGGGCCCAAGTGTCGATGAGCAGTTCTTC. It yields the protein CASSGLRGPSVDEQFF.

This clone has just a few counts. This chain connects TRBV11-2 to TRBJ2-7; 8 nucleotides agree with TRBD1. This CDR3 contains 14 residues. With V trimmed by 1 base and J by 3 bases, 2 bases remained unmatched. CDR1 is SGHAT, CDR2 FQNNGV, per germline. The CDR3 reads CASSLGTGFYEQYF. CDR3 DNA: TGTGCCAGCAGCTTAGGGACAGGGTTCTACGAGCAGTACTTC. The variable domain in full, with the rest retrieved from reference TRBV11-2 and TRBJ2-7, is EAGVAQSPRYKIIEKRQSVAFWCNPISGHATLYWYQQILGQGPKLLIQFQNNGVVDDSQLPKDRFSAERLKGVDSTLKIQPAKLEDSAVYLCASSLGTGFYEQYFGPGTRLTVT.

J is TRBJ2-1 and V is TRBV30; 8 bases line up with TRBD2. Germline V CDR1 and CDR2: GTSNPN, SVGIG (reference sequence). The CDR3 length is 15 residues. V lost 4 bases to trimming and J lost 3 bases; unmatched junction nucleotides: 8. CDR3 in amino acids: CAWKFAGGLYNEQFF. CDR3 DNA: TGTGCCTGGAAGTTTGCGGGAGGACTCTACAATGAGCAGTTCTTC.

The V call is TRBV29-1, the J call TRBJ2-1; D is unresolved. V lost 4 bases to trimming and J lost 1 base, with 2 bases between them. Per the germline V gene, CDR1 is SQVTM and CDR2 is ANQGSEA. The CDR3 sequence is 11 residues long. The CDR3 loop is CSVVSYNEQFF. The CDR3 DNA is TGCAGCGTTGTATCCTACAATGAGCAGTTCTTC.

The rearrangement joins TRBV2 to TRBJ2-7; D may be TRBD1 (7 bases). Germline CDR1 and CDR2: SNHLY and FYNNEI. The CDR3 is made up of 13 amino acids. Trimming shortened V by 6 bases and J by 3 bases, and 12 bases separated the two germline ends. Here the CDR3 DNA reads TGTGCCAGCAGACCGCGGGACAGCTACGAGCAGTACTTC. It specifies CASRPRDSYEQYF.

The CDR3 sequence is CASSFIAHQETQYF. CDR3 nucleotides: TGTGCCAGCAGTTTCATAGCGCACCAAGAGACCCAGTACTTC. This rearrangement joins TRBV28 to TRBJ2-5; TRBD2 is a possible D gene (5 bases). This CDR3 is 14 amino acids long. Germline V gives CDR1 MDHEN, CDR2 SYDVKM. Trimming removed 3 bases from V and 0 bases from J, with 8 bases in between. Filled out from reference TRBV28 and TRBJ2-5, the complete variable domain reads DVKVTQSSRYLVKRTGEKVFLECVQDMDHENMFWYRQDPGLGLRLIYFSYDVKMKEKGDIPEGYSVSREKKERFSLILESASTNQTSMYLCASSFIAHQETQYFGPGTRLLVL.

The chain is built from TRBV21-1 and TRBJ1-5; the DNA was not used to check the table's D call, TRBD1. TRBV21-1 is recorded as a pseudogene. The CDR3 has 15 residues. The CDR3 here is CASSNDRGGNQPQHF. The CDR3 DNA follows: TGTGCCAGCAGCAACGACAGGGGCGGCAATCAGCCCCAGCATTTT.

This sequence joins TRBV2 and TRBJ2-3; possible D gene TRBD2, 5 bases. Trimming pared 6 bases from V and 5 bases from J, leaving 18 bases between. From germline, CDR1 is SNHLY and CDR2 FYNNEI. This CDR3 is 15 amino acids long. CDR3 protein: CASRPRPGRRDTQYF. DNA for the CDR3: TGTGCCAGCAGGCCTCGACCGGGAAGGAGAGATACGCAGTATTTT.

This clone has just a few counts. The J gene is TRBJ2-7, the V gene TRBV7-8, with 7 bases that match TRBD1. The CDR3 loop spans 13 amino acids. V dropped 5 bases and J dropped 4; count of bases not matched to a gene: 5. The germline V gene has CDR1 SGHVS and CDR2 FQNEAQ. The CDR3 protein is CASSNRDSYEQYF. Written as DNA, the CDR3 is TGTGCCAGCAGCAACCGGGACAGTTACGAGCAGTACTTC. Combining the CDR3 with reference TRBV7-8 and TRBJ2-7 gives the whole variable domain GAGVSQSPRYKVAKRGQDVALRCDPISGHVSLFWYQQALGQGPEFLTYFQNEAQLDKSGLPSDRFFAERPEGSVSTLKIQRTQQEDSAVYLCASSNRDSYEQYFGPGTRLTVT.

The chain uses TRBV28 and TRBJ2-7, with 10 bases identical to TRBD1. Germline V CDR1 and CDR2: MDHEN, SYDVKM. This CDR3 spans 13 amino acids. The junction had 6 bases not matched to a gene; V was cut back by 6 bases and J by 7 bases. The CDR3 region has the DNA TGTGCCAGCAGCCGGGACAGGGGTGAGGAGCAGTACTTC. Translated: CASSRDRGEEQYF. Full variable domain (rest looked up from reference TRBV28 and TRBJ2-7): DVKVTQSSRYLVKRTGEKVFLECVQDMDHENMFWYRQDPGLGLRLIYFSYDVKMKEKGDIPEGYSVSREKKERFSLILESASTNQTSMYLCASSRDRGEEQYFGPGTRLTVT.